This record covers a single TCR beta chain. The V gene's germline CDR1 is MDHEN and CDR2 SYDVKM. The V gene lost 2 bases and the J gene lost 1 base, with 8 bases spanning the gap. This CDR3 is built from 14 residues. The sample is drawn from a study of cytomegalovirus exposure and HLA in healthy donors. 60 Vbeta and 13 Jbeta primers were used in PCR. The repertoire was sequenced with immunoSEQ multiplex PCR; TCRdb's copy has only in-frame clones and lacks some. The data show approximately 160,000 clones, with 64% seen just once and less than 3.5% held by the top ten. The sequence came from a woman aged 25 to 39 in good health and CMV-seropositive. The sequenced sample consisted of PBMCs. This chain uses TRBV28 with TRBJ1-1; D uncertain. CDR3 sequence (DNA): TGTGCCAGCAGTTTAGGCGAGGGGAACACTGAAGCTTTCTTT. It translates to CASSLGEGNTEAFF. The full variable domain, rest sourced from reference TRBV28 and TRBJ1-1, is DVKVTQSSRYLVKRTGEKVFLECVQDMDHENMFWYRQDPGLGLRLIYFSYDVKMKEKGDIPEGYSVSREKKERFSLILESASTNQTSMYLCASSLGEGNTEAFFGQGTRLTVV.